The present entry profiles one T cell receptor beta chain with its context. This clonotype was counted once. This clone's antigen is unknown. No clone much larger than this one lies a single base away; base qualities are absent. A lone read offers only weak evidence. This sample stems from a study of CD8 T cells in Susac syndrome (dated by TCRdb to about 2019). Context from the whole study: Whether CD8+ T cell activation and differentiation in Susac syndrome was antigen driven was tested using repertoire sequencing.

RNA was extracted with the RNeasy kit and roughly 0.5 to 1 ug was reverse transcribed using random hexamers. TCR beta CDR3 regions were amplified with the immunoSEQ multiplex PCR assay covering 54 Vbeta and 13 Jbeta segments. PCR amplification bias was corrected using a synthetic template baseline for primer optimization and computational correction. The authors processed their data as follows. Only productive sequences were kept, with reads annotated to V, D and J genes according to IMGT and analyzed in immunoSEQ Analyzer. Clonality was computed as one minus Shannon entropy normalized by log2 of the number of productive unique sequences. For each patient and control, public and private clones were evaluated within the 100 most prevalent clones. Clones were defined as Susac-specific if absent from the healthy and MS cohorts, from approximately 1,100 published viral clones and from other ImmuneACCESS disease sequences. TCRdb trimmed the raw reads at Q25, called clones with MiXCR and kept productive beta chains. Under each unique CDR3 protein, matching rows form one entry showing the most common genes and DNA. V and J calls and clone size were set by TCRdb, not the authors. The sample table records approximately 110,000 distinct CDR3 sequences; more than 90% of these occur just once. Roughly 0.087% of the sample is in the top ten clones.

Between the V and J ends, shortened by 1 base and 8 bases respectively, the junction contains 10 bases. Reading from cysteine to phenylalanine, the CDR3 counts 14 amino acids. The kept DNA is CDR3 alone, 42 bases in frame from the first base. The germline V gene supplies CDR1 SGDLS and CDR2 YYNGEE. High-throughput TCR beta sequencing profiled peripheral blood CD8+ and CD4+ T cells from healthy donors, Susac syndrome patients and multiple sclerosis patients. The healthy donors served as controls matched for age and sex. CD8+ TEMRA cells were enriched by FACS, while bulk CD8+ and CD4+ T cells were purified by magnetic negative isolation. Blood was drawn into EDTA tubes, processed within 24 hours, and PBMCs were isolated by density gradient centrifugation. PBMCs destined for TCR sequencing were cryopreserved in liquid nitrogen and later thawed in a 37 °C water bath. The sorted or isolated CD4+, CD8+ and CD8+ TEMRA cells reached a purity of at least 90%.

The research as a whole found: The number of individuals in the TCR sequencing and HLA analysis was recognized as being relatively small.

Sequencing was done on a sample of CD4+ T cells from PBMCs. This chain joins TRBV9 to TRBJ2-6; TRBD1 is a possible D gene, resting on 5 matching bases. This receptor was identified in a human donor in good health. The CDR3 amino acid sequence is: CASSVMTVPNVLTF. The DNA reads as follows: TGTGCCAGCAGCGTAATGACAGTCCCCAACGTCCTGACTTTC.